This T cell receptor beta chain was retrieved from a study of T cell responses to AZD1222 COVID-19 vaccine. Study-wide results and caveats: Per reports, nearly half of all spike-specific TCRs target regions that are unmutated in variants. Repertoire sampling happened only post peak T cell response. The donor cohort was predominantly white British with a female majority, and clonal diversity may have been underestimated. After two AZD1222 doses, spike-specific TCR breadth and depth rose versus day 0.

In the case of this clone: As yet, its antigen is unknown.

This table comes from immunoSEQ multiplex PCR, and its TCRdb copy is limited to in-frame clones, with some not included. The data contain tens of thousands of clones, 75% to 95% of them singletons. The CDR3 runs 14 residues. The germline V gene encodes CDR1 MDHEN and CDR2 SYDVKM. The V segment lost 6 bases and the J segment 6 bases; nucleotides outside the gene matches: 8. This chain uses TRBV28 with TRBJ2-5; 9 nucleotides agree with TRBD1. Sequences were derived from peripheral blood, sampled on day 0 of MenACWY control vaccination. This TCR was recovered from an adult in good health. CDR3 sequence: CASSRTGGEKTQYF. DNA for the CDR3: TGTGCCAGCAGCAGAACAGGGGGCGAGAAGACCCAGTACTTC.